These 16 T cell receptor beta chains were all obtained from the same sample, sequenced in a study of T cell repertoires in cytomegalovirus infection. TCRdb reprocessed the reads via MiXCR and lists one record per CDR3 protein. The table shows hundreds of thousands of distinct CDR3 sequences, with 20% to 25% occurring only once. The sample was CD8+ T cells from PBMCs. These receptors originate from a human donor in good health (CMV status not recorded). Some clones in this sample may be carry-over from other donors' samples.

This clonotype was found many times. The chain joins TRBV2 to TRBJ1-1, with unresolved D. The germline V gene encodes CDR1 SNHLY and CDR2 FYNNEI. CDR3 length: 13 amino acids. The V and J ends lost 3 bases and 1 base respectively, with 6 bases between them. The CDR3, as DNA: TGTGCCAGCAGTGAGGGAGGGAACACTGAAGCTTTCTTT. Its protein is CASSEGGNTEAFF.

This clonotype was seen a handful of times. The rearrangement uses TRBV28 and TRBJ1-1; 11 nucleotides match TRBD1. The CDR3 is 18 amino acids. The V and J ends lost 6 bases and 3 bases, in that order; junction bases with no gene match: 15. CDR1 MDHEN and CDR2 SYDVKM come from the germline V gene. The CDR3 DNA reads as TGTGCCAGCAGGGCTGTCAAACGGACAGGGGGCGGGTACACTGAAGCTTTCTTT. Its protein is CASRAVKRTGGGYTEAFF.

The rearrangement uses TRBV10-3 and TRBJ2-7; TRBD1 might be the D (5 bases). CDR1 and CDR2 (germline): ENHRY, SYGVKD. The CDR3 spans 13 residues. V gave up 8 bases and J gave up 2 bases, with 13 bases separating them. CDR3: CAIVLRDPYEQYV. The CDR3 bases are TGTGCCATCGTGCTCAGGGATCCCTACGAGCAGTACGTC.

This clonotype was counted ten times or more. This chain links TRBV27 with TRBJ1-1, with D hard to call. The CDR3 has 13 residues. CDR1 MNHEY and CDR2 SMNVEV come from the germline V gene (reference sequence). V lost 5 bases and J 3 bases, leaving 10 bases between the germline ends. DNA of the CDR3: TGTGCCAGCAGTCTGAGGGTTTACACTGAAGCTTTCTTT. Protein: CASSLRVYTEAFF.

The sample holds many counts of this clonotype. The chain has TRBV7-2 and TRBJ2-3; D remains unclear. CDR1 is SGHTA, CDR2 FQGNSA, per germline. This CDR3 region has 15 residues. Trimming pared 7 bases from V and 2 bases from J, leaving 16 bases between. The CDR3 protein is CASTTTPYPTDTQYF. The CDR3 DNA reads TGTGCCAGCACCACGACGCCTTATCCCACAGATACGCAGTATTTT.

The chain carries TRBV27 and TRBJ1-6; D is unclear. V was shortened by 2 bases and J by 12 bases, with 8 bases between the two germline ends. The germline gives CDR1 MNHEY, CDR2 SMNVEV (reference sequence). The CDR3 loop spans 12 amino acids. CDR3 in DNA: TGTGCCAGCAGTTTAGAGGGAAGACCCCTCCACTTT. This gives the protein CASSLEGRPLHF.

In its sample, this clonotype was seen many times. V is TRBV7-6 and J is TRBJ1-1, with D possibly TRBD1 on 5 matching bases. Deletions cut 5 bases from V and 7 bases from J, with 14 bases between. Germline V lookup: CDR1 SGHVS, CDR2 FNYEAQ. CDR3 length equals 13 residues. This chain's CDR3 is CASSPSRAGEAFF. CDR3 in DNA: TGTGCCAGCAGCCCTAGCAGGGCGGGTGAAGCTTTCTTT.

The chain combines TRBV27 with TRBJ2-6; D is undetermined. This CDR3 comprises 15 residues. The V gene's germline CDR1 is MNHEY and CDR2 SMNVEV (reference sequence). V lost 3 bases, J lost 0 bases, and 6 bases lay in between. This CDR3 is CASSFLSSGANVLTF. For the CDR3, the DNA is TGTGCCAGCAGTTTCCTTAGCTCTGGGGCCAACGTCCTGACTTTC.

This chain links TRBV23-1 with TRBJ2-4; D ambiguous. TRBV23-1 is known as an ORF, though its function is uncertain. The CDR3 is 17 residues long. Trimming stripped 0 bases from V and 0 bases from J, with 12 bases between. CDR3 DNA: TGCGCCAGCAGTCAATCGGGAAACAGCATAGCCAAAAACATTCAGTACTTC. Translating gives CASSQSGNSIAKNIQYF.

V is TRBV2 and J is TRBJ2-3; 7 positions match TRBD2. Unmatched junction bases numbered 6, after V lost 10 bases and J lost 5 bases. This CDR3 comprises 12 residues. CDR1 and CDR2 from the germline V gene are SNHLY and FYNNEI. The CDR3 nucleotides are TGTGCCATCTCGGGGGAGGGAGATACGCAGTATTTT. Amino acids: CAISGEGDTQYF.

This clonotype appeared a few times. The rearrangement links TRBV13 to TRBJ2-7; possible D gene TRBD1, 5 bases. Germline CDR1 and CDR2: PRHDT and FYEKMQ (reference sequence). CDR3 length: 15 residues. Trimming removed 4 bases at V and 5 bases at J, with 18 bases between. The CDR3 here is CASSSLQVLGNEQYF. The CDR3 bases are TGTGCCAGCAGCTCCTTACAGGTTTTGGGGAACGAGCAGTACTTC.

The chain employs TRBV7-2 and TRBJ2-7; a weak D match, TRBD1 (5 bases). The CDR3 runs to 16 residues. Germline V lookup: CDR1 SGHTA, CDR2 FQGNSA. V was pared by 5 bases and J by 3 bases, with 20 bases between. For the CDR3, the DNA is TGTGCCAGCAGCCGCTCCCGTAGAGGACAAGACTACGAGCAGTACTTC. This codes for CASSRSRRGQDYEQYF.

This clonotype was seen a handful of times. DNA for the CDR3: TGTGCCAGCAGTTACTCGGAGGGGGCAGGATACGAGCAGTACTTC. Amino acids: CASSYSEGAGYEQYF. This sequence joins TRBV6-6 and TRBJ2-7, with D tentatively TRBD1 (7 bases). This CDR3 comprises 15 residues. V lost 0 bases, J lost 4 bases, and 13 bases lay in between. Germline V gene data show CDR1 as MNHNY and CDR2 as SVGAGI (reference sequence).

This clonotype occurred many times. The rearrangement links TRBV10-3 to TRBJ2-7; perhaps TRBD1 as D (6 bases). With 0 bases removed from V and 3 bases from J, the gap between germline ends came to 12 bases. The CDR3 length is 15 residues. Looked up from germline, CDR1 is ENHRY and CDR2 is SYGVKD. For the CDR3, the DNA is TGTGCCATCAGTGAGTCAAGCGCGGACAGCTACGAGCAGTACTTC. Residues: CAISESSADSYEQYF.

The sample holds a few counts of this clonotype. The chain couples TRBV7-4 to TRBJ2-3, with D hard to call. This CDR3 is built from 15 residues. Trimming left V 1 base short and J 1 base short, with 9 bases between. Per germline, CDR1 SGHVT and CDR2 SQSDAQ. DNA of the CDR3: TGTGCCAGCAGCTTAGGGCCTGCCGGCACAGATACGCAGTATTTT. It is translated as CASSLGPAGTDTQYF.

The J gene is TRBJ2-7, the V gene TRBV20-1; TRBD2 matches at 10 bases. This CDR3 has 16 residues. Trimming took 3 bases from V and 0 from J; bases not matched to a gene: 8. The germline V gene has CDR1 DFQATT and CDR2 SNEGSKA (reference sequence). The CDR3 sequence: CSARYLAGASSYEQYF. DNA for the CDR3: TGCAGTGCTAGGTATCTAGCGGGGGCCAGCTCCTACGAGCAGTACTTC.